This entry lists 15 T cell receptor beta chains sequenced from one sample in a study of beta chain features in type 1 diabetes. Of the isolated RNA, all was reverse transcribed, and so the sequenced material was expressed TCRB transcripts. TCRdb keeps only in-frame clones here, not all; method: immunoSEQ multiplex PCR. The sample includes about 350,000 clones, 15% to 20% of them seen just once. The material sequenced was naive CD4+ T cells from blood. The receptors originated from a woman aged 18-29 years in good health.

The CDR3 is CASSLILTSGRGEQYF. The CDR3, as DNA: TGTGCCAGCAGCTTGATTTTGACTAGCGGGAGGGGCGAGCAGTACTTC. V usage is TRBV11-2 and J usage is TRBJ2-7; 14 bases map to TRBD2. The germline V gene has CDR1 SGHAT and CDR2 FQNNGV. The V and J ends lost 3 bases and 6 bases, in that order; junction bases with no gene match: 7. This CDR3 has 16 residues.

V is TRBV9 and J is TRBJ2-1; 10 bases map to TRBD1. Trimming took 0 bases from V and 9 from J; bases not matched to a gene: 9. This CDR3 is built from 16 residues. Germline CDR1 SGDLS, CDR2 YYNGEE. The CDR3 DNA sequence: TGTGCCAGCAGCGTAGGGGACAGGGGTATTCATGGTGAGCAGTTCTTC. Translated: CASSVGDRGIHGEQFF. Filled out from reference TRBV9 and TRBJ2-1, the complete variable domain reads DSGVTQTPKHLITATGQRVTLRCSPRSGDLSVYWYQQSLDQGLQFLIQYYNGEERAKGNILERFSAQQFPDLHSELNLSSLELGDSALYFCASSVGDRGIHGEQFFGPGTRLTVL.

The rearrangement uses TRBV30 and TRBJ1-1; possible D gene TRBD1, 5 bases. V was clipped by 1 base and J by 4 bases, with 10 bases between them. Germline values: CDR1 GTSNPN, CDR2 SVGIG (reference sequence). This CDR3 is built from 13 residues. Here the CDR3 reads CAWSDQGGTEAFF. In DNA, the CDR3 is TGTGCCTGGAGTGATCAGGGAGGCACTGAAGCTTTCTTT.

V gene TRBV29-1 combines with J gene TRBJ2-3; TRBD2 is a possible D gene (6 bases). The CDR3 sequence is 14 residues long. Germline CDR1 SQVTM, CDR2 ANQGSEA. V dropped 8 bases and J dropped 1 base, with 16 bases sitting between them. CDR3 sequence (DNA): TGCAGCCTCGAACCTTTAGCGGGCACAGATACGCAGTATTTT. It codes for CSLEPLAGTDTQYF.

The chain employs TRBV11-2 and TRBJ1-5, with D uncertain. There are 14 residues in the CDR3. Germline V CDR1 and CDR2: SGHAT, FQNNGV. The V and J ends lost 5 bases and 2 bases respectively, with 10 bases between them. The CDR3 reads CASSPGYGNQPQHF. CDR3 coding DNA: TGTGCCAGCAGCCCGGGGTACGGCAATCAGCCCCAGCATTTT.

In its sample, this clone was seen a few times. V and J are TRBV7-9 and TRBJ2-1; 10 nucleotides line up with TRBD2. J gave up 1 base and V 5 bases, and 8 bases lay outside the gene matches. In germline, CDR1 is SEHNR, CDR2 FQNEAQ (reference sequence). There are 17 residues in the CDR3. CDR3: CASSLIRTSGSYNEQFF. CDR3 nucleotide sequence: TGTGCCAGCAGCCTAATCCGGACTAGCGGTTCCTACAATGAGCAGTTCTTC. The whole variable domain, remainder taken from reference TRBV7-9 and TRBJ2-1, is DTGVSQNPRHKITKRGQNVTFRCDPISEHNRLYWYRQTLGQGPEFLTYFQNEAQLEKSRLLSDRFSAERPKGSFSTLEIQRTEQGDSAMYLCASSLIRTSGSYNEQFFGPGTRLTVL.

The chain joins TRBV4-2 to TRBJ2-3; 10 positions agree with TRBD2. Unmatched junction bases numbered 5, after V lost 4 bases and J lost 4 bases. Germline-derived CDR1 and CDR2 are LGHNA and YNFKEQ. This CDR3 region has 15 residues. The CDR3, as DNA: TGTGCCAGCAGCCGGTCTAGCGGGGGCGCAGATACGCAGTATTTT. Protein product: CASSRSSGGADTQYF.

The chain links TRBV7-2 to TRBJ2-3; TRBD1 is a possible D gene (6 bases). This CDR3 comprises 18 residues. Germline assignment: CDR1 SGHTA and CDR2 FQGNSA. V lost 4 bases to trimming and J lost 0 bases, with 20 bases between them. The CDR3 loop reads CASSSKGSDRPSTDTQYF. Here the CDR3 DNA reads TGTGCCAGCAGCTCGAAGGGATCCGACAGGCCAAGCACAGATACGCAGTATTTT. The whole variable domain, remainder taken from reference TRBV7-2 and TRBJ2-3, is GAGVSQSPSNKVTEKGKDVELRCDPISGHTALYWYRQSLGQGLEFLIYFQGNSAPDKSGLPSDRFSAERTGGSVSTLTIQRTQQEDSAVYLCASSSKGSDRPSTDTQYFGPGTRLTVL.

This clone was counted only a few times. The rearrangement links TRBV13 to TRBJ2-1; TRBD2 is a possible D gene (6 bases). This CDR3 has 14 residues. V lost 5 bases, J lost 7 bases, and 15 bases lay in between. Germline V gene lookup returns CDR1 PRHDT and CDR2 FYEKMQ (reference sequence). CDR3 DNA: TGTGCCAGCAGCGTACGCGGGGTTGGGAATGAGCAGTTCTTC. Translating gives CASSVRGVGNEQFF.

This clone was seen more than once but under ten times. V gene TRBV4-1 combines with J gene TRBJ2-5, with no clear D. This CDR3 has 14 residues. Germline V lookup: CDR1 MGHRA, CDR2 YSYEKL. V lost 6 bases to trimming and J lost 0 bases, with 11 bases between them. CDR3 sequence reads: CASRASRNQETQYF. Here the CDR3 DNA reads TGCGCCAGCAGAGCGTCACGGAACCAAGAGACCCAGTACTTC.

The chain is built from TRBV28 and TRBJ2-4, with TRBD1 matching 7 bases. The CDR3 has 14 amino acids. Germline V gene sequence: CDR1 MDHEN, CDR2 SYDVKM. The trim removed 6 bases at V and 1 base at J, leaving 3 bases unmatched. The CDR3, as DNA: TGTGCCAGCAGAACAGGGGTGGCCAAAAACATTCAGTACTTC. It encodes CASRTGVAKNIQYF. Supplemented by reference TRBV28 and TRBJ2-4, the full variable domain reads DVKVTQSSRYLVKRTGEKVFLECVQDMDHENMFWYRQDPGLGLRLIYFSYDVKMKEKGDIPEGYSVSREKKERFSLILESASTNQTSMYLCASRTGVAKNIQYFGAGTRLSVL.

The chain recombines TRBV5-1 with TRBJ1-1, with 8 nucleotides matching TRBD1. Trimming removed 0 bases from V and 4 bases from J; junction bases left unmatched: 14. Germline values: CDR1 SGHRS, CDR2 YFSETQ. This CDR3 contains 18 residues. For the CDR3, the DNA is TGCGCCAGCAGCTTGGAGGGTGTTTCAGGGGGCCGGAGCACTGAAGCTTTCTTT. Its translation: CASSLEGVSGGRSTEAFF.

The CDR3 reads CAWSGAPSNQPQHF. The DNA for the CDR3 is TGTGCCTGGAGTGGGGCACCTAGCAATCAGCCCCAGCATTTT. V gene TRBV30 combines with J gene TRBJ1-5; D call uncertain. V shed 1 base and J shed 0 bases, with 7 bases lying between them. The CDR3 covers 14 residues. The germline gives CDR1 GTSNPN, CDR2 SVGIG (reference sequence).

The chain carries TRBV5-1 and TRBJ2-7; 9 nucleotides agree with TRBD1. V dropped 7 bases and J dropped 1; count of bases not matched to a gene: 6. Germline CDR1 reads SGHRS; CDR2 reads YFSETQ. The CDR3 spans 14 residues. The CDR3 is CASLEGTGSYEQYF. The CDR3 DNA reads TGCGCCAGCTTGGAAGGGACAGGGTCCTACGAGCAGTACTTC.

This rearrangement joins TRBV4-2 to TRBJ1-5, with TRBD1 matching 11 bases. This CDR3 has 15 residues. The V gene end was trimmed by 1 base and the J gene end by 5 bases; junction bases not matched to a gene: 1. The V gene's germline CDR1 is LGHNA and CDR2 YNFKEQ. CDR3 loop: CASSQGTGGDQPQHF. DNA of the CDR3: TGTGCCAGCAGCCAAGGGACAGGGGGCGATCAGCCCCAGCATTTT.